Reported below is one TCR beta chain. At one of its ends the junction is not consistent with the germline gene, which may arise from a read error. This CDR3 region has 15 residues. Germline values: CDR1 SGHDT, CDR2 YYEEEE. This specimen comes from a study of blood T cell repertoires in COVID-19. The overall study: Specimens from acute and convalescent COVID-19 originated in the United States, Italy and Spain. Nucleic acid was either cDNA or gDNA, and it came from T cells, B-cell-depleted T cells, or PBMCs.

Sequencing used immunoSEQ multiplex PCR; TCRdb keeps in-frame clones, though not all of them. This sample has some 170,000 clones, with about 91% found just once. The chain is built from TRBV5-6 and TRBJ2-7; 11 bases are a match to TRBD1. This TCR came from a woman in her forties or fifties with acute or convalescent COVID-19. The sample was peripheral blood. The CDR3 DNA reads as TGTGCCAGCAGCTTGGCCGGGACAGGGGGGTACGGGCAGTACTTC. Translated: CASSLAGTGGYGQYF.